What follows describes a single T cell receptor beta chain. The data are from a study of follicular helper T cells after annual influenza vaccination. Study summary: Some donors were sampled over the 2013-2014, 2014-2015 and 2015-2016 vaccinations.

Libraries were prepared by immunoSEQ multiplex PCR; TCRdb keeps only in-frame clonotypes and omits some of them. The table lists roughly 860 clones, 65% to 80% of them singletons. J was trimmed by 9 bases and V by 4 bases; bases with no gene match: 3. Germline V gives CDR1 SQVTM, CDR2 ANQGSEA. This CDR3 region has 11 residues. Time point indicated: 2015-2016 season, pre-vaccination. No donor had influenza vaccine in the prior 6 months; all lived in the community. Excluded were substance abuse, HIV/AIDS, active cancer, immunomodulatory drugs and active illness. Cells are cTfh (non-naive CD4+CXCR5+PD-1+), split by ICOS and CD38 into double-positive or double-negative.

The sample consisted of CXCR5+ CD38+ circulating T follicular helper cells from blood, taken on the day of influenza vaccination. Noted subset: circulating Tfh, non-naive CD4+CXCR5+PD-1+ (ICOS+CD38+ or ICOS-CD38-). The V call is TRBV29-1, the J call TRBJ2-1, with 7 bases fitting TRBD2. The receptor's source is an adult who received the influenza vaccine. As DNA, the CDR3 is TGCAGCGTTGGGGAGGGCGGTGAGCAGTTCTTC. This sequence encodes CSVGEGGEQFF.